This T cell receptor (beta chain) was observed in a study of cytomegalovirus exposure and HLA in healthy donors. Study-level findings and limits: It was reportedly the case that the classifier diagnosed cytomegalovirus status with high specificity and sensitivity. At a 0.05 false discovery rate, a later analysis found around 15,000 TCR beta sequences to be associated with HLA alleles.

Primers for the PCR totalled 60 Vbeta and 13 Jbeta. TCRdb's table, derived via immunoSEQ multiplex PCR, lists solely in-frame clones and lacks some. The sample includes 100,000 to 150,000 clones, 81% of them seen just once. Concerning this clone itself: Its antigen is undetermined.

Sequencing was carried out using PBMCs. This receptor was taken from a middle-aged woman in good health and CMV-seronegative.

The CDR3 region is CASSLRGGRSSYEQYF. CDR3 DNA sequence: TGTGCCAGCAGCTTACGGGGAGGGAGGAGCTCCTACGAGCAGTACTTC. V is TRBV11-2 and J is TRBJ2-7; TRBD2 matches 7 bases. Trimming at V came to 2 bases and at J to 0 bases, leaving 7 bases not matched to a gene. The V gene's germline CDR1 is SGHAT and CDR2 FQNNGV. The CDR3 has 16 residues.